Listed below are T cell receptor beta chains from one sample, sequenced in a study of blood T cells in healthy people across ages. TCRdb re-analysed the 5' RACE reads in MiXCR, keeping a single row per CDR3 protein. The sample consists of about 1,400,000 distinct CDR3 sequences, approximately 59% of them appearing once. The sample consisted of blood. These receptors were collected from a young man in good health. Both conserved end residues are part of each CDR3. A D gene is named only where the DNA matches it firmly. Part of the rows lack a size; the others show once, few, many or a class for expanded clones.

.	TRBV4-1	TRBJ2-1	few	CASSQVVSSYNEQFF	TGCGCCAGCAGCCAAGTAGTGAGCTCCTACAATGAGCAGTTCTTC
.	TRBV15	TRBJ2-3	.	CATSRSTASTDTQYF	TGTGCCACCAGCAGGTCGACTGCTAGCACAGATACGCAGTATTTT
.	TRBV12-3/TRBV12-4	TRBJ1-2	.	CASSFAGAGYGYTF	TGTGCCAGCAGTTTCGCCGGGGCGGGCTATGGCTACACCTTC
TRBD2	TRBV10-2	TRBJ2-7	.	CASDGAASGFYEQYF	TGCGCCAGCGACGGGGCGGCTAGCGGATTTTACGAGCAGTACTTC
TRBD2	TRBV7-9	TRBJ2-1	.	CASSPLAGEGAGYEQFF	TGTGCCAGCAGCCCACTAGCGGGAGAAGGCGCCGGGTATGAGCAGTTCTTC
.	TRBV4-1	TRBJ2-7	.	CASSQEEGSAEQYF	TGCGCCAGCAGCCAAGAAGAAGGCTCTGCGGAGCAGTACTTC
.	TRBV7-2	TRBJ2-1	.	CASRDGSGYEQFF	TGTGCCAGCAGAGACGGGAGCGGCTATGAGCAGTTCTTC
.	TRBV4-1	TRBJ1-1	.	CASSGTPKNTEAFF	TGCGCCAGCAGCGGGACACCTAAGAACACTGAAGCTTTCTTT
.	TRBV2	TRBJ2-3	.	CASSVETTQGGTDTQYF	TGTGCCAGCAGTGTGGAGACCACACAAGGTGGCACAGATACGCAGTATTTT
.	TRBV5-1	TRBJ1-5	.	CASSLFAGDQPQHF	TGCGCCAGCAGCTTGTTTGCGGGAGATCAGCCCCAGCATTTT
TRBD2	TRBV20-1	TRBJ2-1	few	CSARRTSGRDNEQFF	TGCAGTGCTAGAAGAACTAGCGGGCGAGACAATGAGCAGTTCTTC
.	TRBV6-6	TRBJ2-7	.	CAIGFSYEQYF	TGTGCCATAGGTTTTTCCTACGAGCAGTACTTC
.	TRBV21-1	TRBJ2-2	.	CAISSPQGQRNTGELFF	TGTGCCATCTCATCCCCGCAGGGGCAGAGGAACACCGGGGAGCTGTTTTTT
.	TRBV3-1	TRBJ2-7	.	CASSQHLGIEQYF	TGTGCCAGCAGCCAACACTTAGGAATCGAGCAGTACTTC
TRBD2	TRBV7-3	TRBJ2-1	.	CASSLVAGGRSYNEQFF	TGTGCCAGCAGCTTGGTAGCGGGGGGCCGCTCCTACAATGAGCAGTTCTTC
.	TRBV4-3	TRBJ1-2	.	CASSQDPTRKLTGYTF	TGCGCCAGCAGCCAAGATCCAACACGGAAATTGACGGGCTACACCTTC
.	TRBV7-2	TRBJ2-7	few	CASSFEVSYEQYF	TGTGCCAGCAGCTTCGAGGTTTCCTACGAGCAGTACTTC
TRBD1	TRBV25-1	TRBJ1-2	.	CASSAPGQGDHGYTF	TGTGCCAGCAGTGCCCCGGGACAGGGGGACCATGGCTACACCTTC
.	TRBV11-2	TRBJ1-5	.	CASSLGGRDQPQHF	TGTGCCAGCAGCTTAGGTGGGAGGGATCAGCCCCAGCATTTT
TRBD1	TRBV30	TRBJ1-1	.	CAWNPGGNTEAFF	TGTGCCTGGAACCCAGGGGGAAACACTGAAGCTTTCTTT
.	TRBV4-2	TRBJ2-1	.	CASSQHRDYNEQFF	TGTGCCAGCAGCCAACACAGGGATTACAATGAGCAGTTCTTC
.	TRBV6-5	TRBJ1-1	.	CASRAGAVNTEAFF	TGTGCCAGCAGGGCGGGGGCGGTGAACACTGAAGCTTTCTTT
.	TRBV12-3/TRBV12-4	TRBJ1-5	.	CASNNRDQPQHF	TGTGCCAGCAACAACAGGGATCAGCCCCAGCATTTT
TRBD2	TRBV18	TRBJ2-6	.	CASSPYLGLAGEVTGADVLTF	TGTGCCAGCTCACCGTATCTTGGACTAGCGGGAGAAGTCACTGGGGCCGACGTCCTGACTTTC
.	TRBV12-3/TRBV12-4	TRBJ2-3	.	CASSLVGDTDTQNF	TGTGCCAGCAGTTTAGTAGGGGACACAGATACGCAGAATTTT
.	TRBV2	TRBJ2-7	.	CALSREQYF	TGTGCTCTTTCTCGGGAGCAGTACTTC
.	TRBV20-1	TRBJ2-7	.	CSAHPLDLSSYEQYF	TGCAGTGCTCATCCGCTGGACTTGAGCTCCTACGAGCAGTACTTC
TRBD2	TRBV7-9	TRBJ2-1	.	CASSFNIEPSGSYNEQFF	TGTGCCAGCAGCTTCAACATTGAGCCTAGCGGATCCTACAATGAGCAGTTCTTC
TRBD2	TRBV7-6	TRBJ2-4	.	CASSFEAGGREQYF	TGTGCCAGCAGCTTTGAGGCGGGAGGCCGAGAGCAGTACTTC
.	TRBV4-2	TRBJ1-1	few	CASSQDGYTEAFF	TGCGCCAGCAGCCAAGACGGGTACACTGAAGCTTTCTTT
.	TRBV4-1	TRBJ1-6	once	CASSPIVQERNSPLHF	TGCGCCAGCAGCCCGATAGTCCAGGAAAGGAATTCACCCCTCCACTTT
TRBD2	TRBV7-7	TRBJ2-3	once	CASSSRPAGGTDTQYF	TGTGCCAGCAGCTCACGACCAGCGGGAGGCACAGATACGCAGTATTTT
.	TRBV7-2	TRBJ2-4	few	CASSATGWHIQYF	TGTGCCAGCAGCGCTACAGGGTGGCACATTCAGTACTTC